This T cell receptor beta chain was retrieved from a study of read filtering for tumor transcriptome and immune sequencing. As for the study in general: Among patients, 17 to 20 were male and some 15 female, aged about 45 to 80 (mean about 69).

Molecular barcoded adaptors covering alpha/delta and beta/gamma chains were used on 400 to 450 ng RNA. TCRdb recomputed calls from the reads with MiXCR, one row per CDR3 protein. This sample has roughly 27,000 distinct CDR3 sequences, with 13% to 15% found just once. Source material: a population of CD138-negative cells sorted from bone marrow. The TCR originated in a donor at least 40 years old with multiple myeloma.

This CDR3 is CASSPLKETQYF. DNA for the CDR3: TGTGCCAGCTCACCACTAAAAGAGACCCAGTACTTC. The rearrangement links TRBV18 to TRBJ2-5; D is ambiguous. Germline V gene sequence: CDR1 KGHSH, CDR2 LQKENI. V lost 1 base, J lost 3 bases, and 3 bases lay in between. The CDR3 length is 12 residues.